The 32 T cell receptor beta chains reported below all come from one sample, sequenced in a study of T cell responses to AZD1222 COVID-19 vaccine. Sequencing used immunoSEQ multiplex PCR; TCRdb keeps in-frame clones, though not all of them. The sample includes tens of thousands of clones, 88% seen only once; the top ten take just under 25%. This material consisted of peripheral blood, taken 28 days after the second AZD1222 dose. These receptors were collected from an adult who received the AZD1222 COVID-19 vaccine.

The gene calls are TRBV27 and TRBJ2-3; 7 bases agree with TRBD1. Trimming cost V 4 bases and J 7 bases; bases outside gene matches: 8. CDR3 length equals 14 residues. Germline CDR1 MNHEY, CDR2 SMNVEV (reference sequence). This CDR3 reads CASSSRDSLNTQYF. CDR3 coding DNA: TGTGCCAGCAGTTCAAGGGACAGCCTTAATACGCAGTATTTT.

With regard to this clone: A read error may produce the germline difference seen at one junction end. CDR3 coding DNA: TGTGCCAGCAGCCGCCAATCTCAGGGAGCGGGGAACCCTGAAGCTTTCTTT. It encodes CASSRQSQGAGNPEAFF. The V gene is TRBV7-8, the J gene TRBJ1-1; D possibly corresponds to TRBD1 (5 bases). CDR3 size: 17 residues. Per germline, CDR1 SGHVS and CDR2 FQNEAQ.

The chain links TRBV10-3 to TRBJ1-3; perhaps TRBD1 as D (5 bases). Trimming took off 8 bases at V and 4 bases at J, with 15 bases between the two ends. The CDR3 consists of 14 residues. Germline CDR1 ENHRY, CDR2 SYGVKD. Written as DNA, the CDR3 is TGTGCCATCTCCACCAGGGACTCGGGAAACACCATATATTTT. Encoded protein: CAISTRDSGNTIYF.

CDR3 in amino acids: CASSPPSTASYGYTF. The DNA for the CDR3 is TGTGCCAGCTCACCACCGAGTACAGCCTCATATGGCTACACCTTC. The rearrangement links TRBV18 to TRBJ1-2; D uncertain. Per germline, CDR1 KGHSH and CDR2 LQKENI. There are 15 residues in the CDR3. Deletions cut 0 bases from V and 5 bases from J, with 13 bases between.

The CDR3 coding sequence is TGTGCCAGCAGCTATGGGACAGGTTCCGAGCAGTACTTC. Its protein is CASSYGTGSEQYF. The chain recombines TRBV7-3 with TRBJ2-7; 8 bases match TRBD1. Germline assignment: CDR1 SGHTA and CDR2 FQGTGA. The CDR3 totals 13 residues. J gave up 6 bases and V 4 bases, and 5 bases lay outside the gene matches.

The chain joins TRBV4-2 to TRBJ1-4, with 10 nucleotides matching TRBD1. Germline V lookup: CDR1 LGHNA, CDR2 YNFKEQ. The length of the CDR3 is 16 residues. V shed 3 bases, J shed 7 bases, and the junction held 8 bases outside the gene matches. In DNA form, the CDR3 reads TGTGCCAGCAGCCAGACAGGGGGCGCGTTTAGTGAAAAACTGTTTTTT. Protein: CASSQTGGAFSEKLFF.

The chain joins TRBV6-5 to TRBJ1-3; possible D gene TRBD1, 5 bases. V dropped 7 bases and J dropped 0 bases, with 13 bases sitting between them. Per germline, CDR1 MNHEY and CDR2 SVGAGI. This CDR3 is built from 15 residues. CDR3 amino acids: CASKPGLNSGNTIYF. The CDR3 DNA follows: TGTGCCAGCAAGCCAGGGCTGAACTCTGGAAACACCATATATTTT.

The CDR3 nucleotides are TGTGCCAGCAGTGAGATTCCTGGAGTCAATGAGCAGTTCTTC. It yields the protein CASSEIPGVNEQFF. The rearrangement joins TRBV6-1 to TRBJ2-1; D gene ambiguous. The CDR3 sequence is 14 residues long. The germline V and J ends were trimmed by 3 bases and 6 bases, with 12 bases remaining between them. In germline, CDR1 is MNHNS, CDR2 SASEGT.

The chain carries TRBV7-6 and TRBJ2-5, with TRBD1 identical over 9 bases. Trimming took 5 bases from V and 4 from J; bases not matched to a gene: 8. Germline V gives CDR1 SGHVS, CDR2 FNYEAQ. The CDR3 totals 15 residues. The CDR3 reads CASSKTGGGGETQYF. For the CDR3, the DNA is TGTGCCAGCAGCAAAACAGGGGGCGGGGGAGAGACCCAGTACTTC.

V and J are TRBV18 and TRBJ1-1; the match to TRBD1 covers 7 bases. The CDR3 runs 14 residues. Germline trimming cut 3 bases from V and 2 bases from J; bases unmatched to any gene: 3. The germline CDR1 and CDR2 sequences are KGHSH and LQKENI. The CDR3 coding sequence is TGTGCCAGCTCACCGGAAGGGGGCAACACTGAAGCTTTCTTT. It translates to CASSPEGGNTEAFF.

This chain joins TRBV18 and TRBJ2-7; the D gene is possibly TRBD2 (6 bases). Germline CDR1 reads KGHSH; CDR2 reads LQKENI. This CDR3 region has 15 residues. Trimming took 1 base from V and 2 from J, leaving 12 bases between them. CDR3 nucleotides: TGTGCCAGCTCACCACAGGAGGGGTCCCCCTACGAGCAGTACTTC. It specifies CASSPQEGSPYEQYF. Full variable domain (rest looked up from reference TRBV18 and TRBJ2-7): NAGVMQNPRHLVRRRGQEARLRCSPMKGHSHVYWYRQLPEEGLKFMVYLQKENIIDESGMPKERFSAEFPKEGPSILRIQQVVRGDSAAYFCASSPQEGSPYEQYFGPGTRLTVT.

CDR3 residues: CATDLQGAVYEQYF. CDR3 DNA: TGTGCTACCGACCTCCAGGGGGCCGTCTACGAGCAGTACTTC. The chain couples TRBV12-5 to TRBJ2-7; 8 positions match TRBD1. Germline V CDR1 and CDR2: LGHNT, FRNRAP. The V segment lost 10 bases and the J segment 3 bases; nucleotides outside the gene matches: 11. There are 14 residues in the CDR3.

This CDR3 is CASSQELQGSAKTQYF. CDR3 DNA: TGTGCCAGCAGCCAGGAACTACAGGGATCGGCGAAGACCCAGTACTTC. The rearrangement links TRBV4-2 to TRBJ2-5; weak D call: TRBD1 (6 bases). This CDR3 contains 16 residues. Germline V gene data show CDR1 as LGHNA and CDR2 as YNFKEQ. V gave up 3 bases and J gave up 6 bases, with 20 bases separating them.

The rearrangement joins TRBV7-8 to TRBJ2-5, with D tentatively TRBD1 (5 bases). V dropped 6 bases and J dropped 1 base, with 9 bases sitting between them. The CDR3 loop spans 13 amino acids. The germline gives CDR1 SGHVS, CDR2 FQNEAQ. CDR3 amino acids: CASRRDSQETQYF. The DNA of the CDR3 is TGTGCCAGCAGGCGTGACAGCCAAGAGACCCAGTACTTC.

This clone was recorded once. The CDR3 DNA reads TGCGCCAGTTTACAGGGGCGACACACTGAAGCTTTCTTT. This encodes CASLQGRHTEAFF. The chain uses TRBV10-2 and TRBJ1-1; TRBD1 matches 7 bases. Germline V gene sequence: CDR1 WSHSY, CDR2 SAAADI. J gave up 3 bases and V 9 bases, and 7 bases lay outside the gene matches. The CDR3 loop spans 13 amino acids.

The V and J genes are TRBV30 and TRBJ1-5; D gene unclear. Between the trimmed V and J ends, which lost 2 bases and 2 bases, there was a span of 7 bases. The CDR3 loop spans 13 amino acids. Germline CDR1 reads GTSNPN; CDR2 reads SVGIG (reference sequence). The CDR3 region has the DNA TGTGCCTGGAGTAAGGCAGGCAATCAGCCCCAGCATTTT. Encoded protein: CAWSKAGNQPQHF.

The chain joins TRBV5-1 to TRBJ2-6; unclear D gene. Germline CDR1 and CDR2: SGHRS and YFSETQ. V lost 3 bases, J lost 0 bases, and 7 bases lay in between. This CDR3 is 15 amino acids long. CDR3 nucleotides: TGCGCCAGCAGCTCAGACCACTCTGGGGCCAACGTCCTGACTTTC. It yields the protein CASSSDHSGANVLTF.

The chain uses TRBV4-2 and TRBJ2-7; no firm D call. Per the germline V gene, CDR1 is LGHNA and CDR2 is YNFKEQ. This CDR3 is 13 amino acids long. The ends were cut back, 8 bases at V and 5 bases at J, with 16 bases in the middle. CDR3 sequence: CASGDLEGNEQYF. The CDR3 bases are TGTGCCAGCGGCGACCTAGAAGGTAACGAGCAGTACTTC.

The chain couples TRBV6-5 to TRBJ1-2, with D possibly TRBD1 on 6 matching bases. V was shortened by 6 bases and J by 0 bases, with 8 bases between the two germline ends. The CDR3 runs to 13 residues. Germline V lookup: CDR1 MNHEY, CDR2 SVGAGI. CDR3 nucleotide sequence: TGTGCCAGCAGGACAGGCCCTAACTATGGCTACACCTTC. Translating it yields CASRTGPNYGYTF.

The chain couples TRBV9 to TRBJ2-2; TRBD1 matches at 7 bases. The V gene's germline CDR1 is SGDLS and CDR2 YYNGEE. Trimming at V came to 4 bases and at J to 7 bases, leaving 7 bases not matched to a gene. The CDR3 sequence is 14 residues long. The CDR3 here is CASSILTGDGELFF. CDR3 coding DNA: TGTGCCAGCAGCATATTAACAGGGGACGGGGAGCTGTTTTTT.

V gene TRBV6-1 combines with J gene TRBJ2-5; possibly TRBD1 for D (5 bases). The CDR3 loop spans 15 amino acids. CDR1 is MNHNS and CDR2 is SASEGT in the germline V gene. V gave up 0 bases and J gave up 0 bases, with 8 bases separating them. The CDR3 is CASSEAGPYQETQYF. The CDR3 DNA reads as TGTGCCAGCAGTGAAGCGGGGCCGTACCAAGAGACCCAGTACTTC.

The rearrangement uses TRBV12-3 or TRBV12-4 and TRBJ1-1, with TRBD1 identical over 10 bases. This CDR3 spans 13 amino acids. Germline trimming cut 4 bases from V and 11 bases from J; bases unmatched to any gene: 7. This CDR3 reads CASSSGQGKEAFF. The CDR3 nucleotides are TGTGCCAGCAGTTCGGGACAGGGGAAGGAGGCTTTCTTT.

The chain recombines TRBV6-5 with TRBJ1-2; 7 bases match TRBD1. Trimming at V came to 5 bases and at J to 2 bases, leaving 8 bases not matched to a gene. Germline lookup yields CDR1 MNHEY and CDR2 SVGAGI. This CDR3 contains 15 residues. The CDR3 protein is CASSTGQAQNYGYTF. The CDR3 DNA reads TGTGCCAGCAGTACCGGACAGGCCCAGAACTATGGCTACACCTTC.

V gene TRBV3-1 (or the pseudogene TRBV3-2) combines with J gene TRBJ2-3; D is unresolved. Trimming took off 1 base at V and 0 bases at J, with 8 bases between the two ends. Germline values: CDR1 LGHDT, CDR2 YNNKEL (reference sequence). CDR3 length equals 15 residues. The DNA for the CDR3 is TGTGCCAGCAGCCAAGTGGTAGGAAGCACAGATACGCAGTATTTT. Protein: CASSQVVGSTDTQYF.

This clone has only a few counts. The chain couples TRBV6-5 to TRBJ2-1; D uncertain. The V gene's germline CDR1 is MNHEY and CDR2 SVGAGI. V shed 2 bases and J shed 4 bases, with 6 bases lying between them. The CDR3 covers 13 residues. CDR3 loop: CASSYGPYNEQFF. CDR3 nucleotides: TGTGCCAGCAGTTACGGTCCATACAATGAGCAGTTCTTC.

The J gene is TRBJ2-5, the V gene TRBV5-1; 8 nucleotides line up with TRBD2. CDR1 and CDR2 from the germline V gene are SGHRS and YFSETQ. With V trimmed by 4 bases and J by 6 bases, 8 bases remained unmatched. The CDR3 has 14 amino acids. The CDR3 DNA reads TGCGCCAGCAGCGAAGGACTAGCTGGCAAGACCCAGTACTTC. This encodes CASSEGLAGKTQYF.

The gene calls are TRBV7-2 and TRBJ1-2; D call uncertain. Germline V gene lookup returns CDR1 SGHTA and CDR2 FQGNSA. This CDR3 region has 13 residues. Trimming cost V 4 bases and J 2 bases, with 8 bases left between them. The CDR3 nucleotides read TGTGCCAGCAGCTCAGACTGGAACTATGGCTACACCTTC. Amino acid sequence: CASSSDWNYGYTF.

The V call is TRBV10-2, the J call TRBJ1-2; weak D call: TRBD1 (6 bases). The germline V and J ends were trimmed by 5 bases and 2 bases, with 15 bases remaining between them. The CDR3 spans 15 residues. CDR1 and CDR2 (germline): WSHSY, SAAADI. The DNA of the CDR3 is TGCGCCAGCAGTAGTGGGAACAGGGCCAACTATGGCTACACCTTC. Its protein product is CASSSGNRANYGYTF.

Of note for this clone: The junction does not match germline at one end; this may be a read error. V and J are TRBV7-9 and TRBJ1-1; tentative D call: TRBD1 (5 bases). The CDR3 length is 15 residues. CDR1 SEHNR and CDR2 FQNEAQ come from the germline V gene (reference sequence). The CDR3 sequence: CASSLAGALKTEAFF. The CDR3 coding sequence is TGTGCCAGCAGCTTAGCAGGGGCATTGAAGACTGAAGCTTTCTTT.

This clone was recorded only once. This chain's CDR3 is CASSPLGAGVSYEQYF. The CDR3 DNA reads as TGTGCCAGCAGCCCCCTAGGAGCGGGGGTATCCTACGAGCAGTACTTC. The rearrangement links TRBV9 to TRBJ2-7; TRBD2 matches at 8 bases. Germline lookup yields CDR1 SGDLS and CDR2 YYNGEE. V shed 4 bases, J shed 1 base, and the junction held 10 bases outside the gene matches. The CDR3 covers 16 residues. Looking up the rest from reference TRBV9 and TRBJ2-7 gives the full variable domain: DSGVTQTPKHLITATGQRVTLRCSPRSGDLSVYWYQQSLDQGLQFLIQYYNGEERAKGNILERFSAQQFPDLHSELNLSSLELGDSALYFCASSPLGAGVSYEQYFGPGTRLTVT.

V usage is TRBV6-1 and J usage is TRBJ1-2; 8 bases agree with TRBD1. The CDR3 consists of 15 residues. The J segment lost 3 bases and the V segment lost 1 base, leaving 4 bases of the junction unmatched. Germline CDR1 and CDR2: MNHNS and SASEGT. The CDR3 spells CASSEVQGAYYGYTF. CDR3 coding DNA: TGTGCCAGCAGTGAAGTCCAGGGGGCGTACTATGGCTACACCTTC.

The V gene is TRBV10-3, the J gene TRBJ1-2; D call uncertain. There are 12 residues in the CDR3. CDR1 and CDR2 (germline): ENHRY, SYGVKD. V lost 6 bases and J lost 0, with 5 bases in between. CDR3 in DNA: TGTGCCATCAGGCAGCCTAACTATGGCTACACCTTC. This gives the protein CAIRQPNYGYTF.